The entry that follows covers one T cell receptor beta chain sequence. As yet, its antigen is unknown. The final CDR3 position lacks the conserved phenylalanine or tryptophan, pointing to a likely read error. Sequenced with the Oncomine TCR Beta short-read assay was DNA taken from cultured CD4+ T cells. Using the QIAamp micro DNA kit, genomic DNA was extracted from the CD4+ T cells that had been cultured. A single record per CDR3 protein comes from TCRdb applying MiXCR to the PCR reads. The sample lists approximately 3,400 distinct CDR3 sequences, around 24% occurring once. Treatment given: approximately nine-day PBMC culture with coronavirus spike peptide pools or control peptides (ViraFEST assay). The unexposed donor gave CD4+ T cells before the COVID-19 pandemic (2011-2018). As cell numbers allowed, unexposed-donor CD4+ T cells faced SARS-CoV-2 S/N and four cold-coronavirus spikes. CDR3 length: 15 residues. Trimming at V came to 6 bases and at J to 7 bases, leaving 13 bases not matched to a gene. Germline CDR1 is DFQATT and CDR2 is SNEGSKA (reference sequence).

The data originate from a study of vaccination and CD4 T cells after COVID-19. About the study: Six males and four females constituted the convalescent cohort, two of whom were Hispanic.

The chain joins TRBV20-1 to TRBJ2-2; TRBD2 agrees at 8 bases. Sequences were obtained from CD4+ T cells from blood, cultured in vitro. The origin of this receptor is a human donor in good health. The CDR3 DNA is TGCAGTGCCAGCTACGAGCGGGAGAGGATCGGGGAGCTGTTTTCT. Protein: CSASYERERIGELFS.